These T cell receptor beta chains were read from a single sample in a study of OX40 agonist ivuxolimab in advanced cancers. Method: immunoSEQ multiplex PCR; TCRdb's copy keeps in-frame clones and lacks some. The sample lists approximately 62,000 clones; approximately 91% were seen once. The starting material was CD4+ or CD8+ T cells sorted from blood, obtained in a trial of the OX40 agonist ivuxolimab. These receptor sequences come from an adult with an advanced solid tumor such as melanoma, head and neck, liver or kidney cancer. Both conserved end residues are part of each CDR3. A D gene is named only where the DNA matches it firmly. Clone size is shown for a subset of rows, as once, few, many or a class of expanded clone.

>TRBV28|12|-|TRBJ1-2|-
CASSPLMTIYIF
TGTGCCAGCAGCCCTCTCATGACGATATACATCTTC
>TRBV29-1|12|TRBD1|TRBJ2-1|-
CSVGQGANEQFF
TGCAGCGTCGGACAGGGGGCAAATGAGCAGTTCTTC
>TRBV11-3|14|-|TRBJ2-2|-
CASFFRVYPGELFF
TGTGCCAGCTTCTTCAGGGTCTACCCCGGGGAGCTGTTTTTT
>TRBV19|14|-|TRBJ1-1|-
CASRTGASNTEAFF
TGTGCCAGTAGGACCGGTGCATCAAACACTGAAGCTTTCTTT
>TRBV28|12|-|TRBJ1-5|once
CASSLLEQPQHF
TGTGCCAGCAGCTTGTTAGAACAGCCCCAGCATTTT
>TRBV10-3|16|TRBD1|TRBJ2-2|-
CAISGTQAGGAGELFF
TGTGCCATCAGTGGTACCCAGGCAGGGGGAGCCGGGGAGCTGTTTTTT
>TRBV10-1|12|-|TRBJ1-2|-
CASSESAHGYTF
TGCGCCAGCAGTGAGTCAGCTCATGGCTACACCTTC
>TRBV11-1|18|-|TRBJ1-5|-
CASSLASTREESNQPQHF
TGTGCCAGCAGCTTGGCCTCAACCCGGGAAGAAAGCAATCAGCCCCAGCATTTT
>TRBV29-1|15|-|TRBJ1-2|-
CSVERTARPNYGYTF
TGCAGCGTTGAAAGGACAGCCAGACCCAACTATGGCTACACCTTC
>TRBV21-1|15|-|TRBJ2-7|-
CASTSQGTGVSEQYF
TGTGCCAGCACCTCTCAGGGGACAGGGGTCAGCGAGCAGTACTTC
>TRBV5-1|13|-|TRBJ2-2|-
CASSLGRSGELFF
TGCGCCAGCAGCTTGGGTCGGTCCGGGGAGCTGTTTTTT
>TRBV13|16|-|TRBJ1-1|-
CASSRRVGGSNTEAFF
TGTGCCAGCAGCCGGCGGGTAGGGGGATCGAACACTGAAGCTTTCTTT
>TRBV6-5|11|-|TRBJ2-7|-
CASSNIYEQYF
TGTGCCAGCAGCAATATCTACGAGCAGTACTTC
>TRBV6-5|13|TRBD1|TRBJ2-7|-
CASSQGTVYEQYF
TGTGCCAGCAGTCAAGGGACAGTCTACGAGCAGTACTTC
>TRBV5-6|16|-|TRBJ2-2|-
CASSLASSLNTGELFF
TGTGCCAGCAGCTTGGCATCCTCGTTGAACACCGGGGAGCTGTTTTTT
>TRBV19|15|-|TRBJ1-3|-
CASSIDDRKGNTIYF
TGTGCCAGTAGTATAGACGACAGAAAAGGAAACACCATATATTTT
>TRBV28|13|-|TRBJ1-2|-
CASRAGTPYGYTF
TGTGCCAGCAGGGCCGGGACCCCCTATGGCTACACCTTC
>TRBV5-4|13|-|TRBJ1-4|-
CASSSATNEKLFF
TGTGCCAGCAGCTCCGCAACTAATGAAAAACTGTTTTTT
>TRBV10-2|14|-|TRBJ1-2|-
CASSDPDRPYGYTF
TGCGCCAGCAGTGACCCCGACAGACCTTATGGCTACACCTTC
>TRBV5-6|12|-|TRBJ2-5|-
CASSASQETQYF
TGTGCCAGCAGCGCGAGCCAAGAGACCCAGTACTTC
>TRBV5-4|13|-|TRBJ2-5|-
CASSHLTVETQYF
TGTGCCAGCAGCCACCTTACAGTAGAGACCCAGTACTTC